Below, 16 T cell receptor beta chains from the same sample are listed, as sequenced in a study of T cells in Graves' hyperthyroidism and ophthalmopathy. What was amplified from RNA transcripts were TCR beta CDR3 regions. First-round RT-PCR with HTBI primers amplified the TCR CDR3 region. TCRdb fed the multiplex PCR reads into MiXCR, producing one record per CDR3 protein. The repertoire holds about 400,000 distinct CDR3 sequences, with more than 12% as singletons. Material: blood. The receptors were sampled from a woman aged 30 to 39 with Graves' hyperthyroidism.

This clonotype showed up many times. The chain carries TRBV7-3 and TRBJ2-1; 7 bases match TRBD2. Trimming removed 5 bases from V and 8 bases from J; junction bases left unmatched: 6. In germline, CDR1 is SGHTA, CDR2 FQGTGA. The CDR3 extends over 13 amino acids. CDR3 nucleotides: TGTGCCAGCAGCCCCTCTAGCGGAGATGAGCAGTTCTTC. Residues: CASSPSSGDEQFF.

This clonotype turned up a few times. The chain carries TRBV20-1 and TRBJ2-3, with 9 positions matching TRBD2. The CDR3 spans 16 residues. The V and J ends lost 2 bases and 2 bases, in that order; junction bases with no gene match: 8. Germline assignment: CDR1 DFQATT and CDR2 SNEGSKA (reference sequence). CDR3 amino acids: CSARPSGRSLTDTQYF. CDR3 DNA sequence: TGCAGTGCTAGACCAAGCGGGAGGAGTCTCACAGATACGCAGTATTTT.

Ten or more counts support this clonotype. J is TRBJ2-1 and V is TRBV20-1, with 7 bases that match TRBD2. The CDR3 consists of 15 residues. Germline values: CDR1 DFQATT, CDR2 SNEGSKA (reference sequence). V shed 0 bases and J 2 bases; nucleotides not matched to a gene: 4. The CDR3 reads CSARDQGGPYNEQFF. For the CDR3, the DNA is TGCAGTGCTAGAGATCAGGGAGGGCCCTACAATGAGCAGTTCTTC.

This sequence joins TRBV3-1 and TRBJ2-1; possibly TRBD2 for D (6 bases). The V gene's germline CDR1 is LGHDT and CDR2 YNNKEL (reference sequence). The germline V and J ends were trimmed by 1 base and 3 bases, with 10 bases remaining between them. CDR3 length: 15 amino acids. CDR3 in amino acids: CASSQGRGLYNEQFF. The CDR3 DNA reads TGTGCCAGCAGCCAAGGGAGGGGACTCTACAATGAGCAGTTCTTC.

This clonotype was recorded many times. The chain couples TRBV11-3 to TRBJ1-1; no reliable D call. Trimming removed 7 bases from V and 5 bases from J, with 8 bases in between. This CDR3 region has 11 residues. Germline-derived CDR1 and CDR2 are SGHNT and YENEEA. The CDR3 region is CASTSKTEAFF. The CDR3 region has the DNA TGTGCCAGCACCAGTAAGACTGAAGCTTTCTTT. The complete variable domain, with remaining parts taken from reference TRBV11-3 and TRBJ1-1, reads EAGVVQSPRYKIIEKKQPVAFWCNPISGHNTLYWYLQNLGQGPELLIRYENEEAVDDSQLPKDRFSAERLKGVDSTLKIQPAELGDSAVYLCASTSKTEAFFGQGTRLTVV.

This clonotype was observed many times. The J gene is TRBJ1-2, the V gene TRBV20-1, with D unresolved. The V end lost 4 bases, the J end lost 5 bases, and 5 bases lay between the germline ends. Germline CDR1 DFQATT, CDR2 SNEGSKA (reference sequence). The CDR3 covers 10 residues. CDR3 loop: CSANKYGYTF. The DNA of the CDR3 is TGCAGTGCTAACAAGTATGGCTACACCTTC.

This clonotype was recorded once. CDR3 protein: CASSEGGAGEQFF. Written as DNA, the CDR3 is TGTGCCAGCAGTGAGGGGGGGGCGGGTGAGCAGTTCTTC. V is TRBV6-1 and J is TRBJ2-1; D perhaps matches TRBD2 (7 bases). Germline V gene sequence: CDR1 MNHNS, CDR2 SASEGT. There are 13 residues in the CDR3. The V end was cut by 3 bases, the J end by 9 bases, with 12 bases between.

There are a few counts of this clonotype. This chain uses TRBV6-2 or TRBV6-3 with TRBJ1-6; unclear D gene. The CDR3 has 13 amino acids. V was pared by 6 bases and J by 8 bases, with 11 bases between. Germline values: CDR1 MNHEY, CDR2 SVGEGT. In DNA form, the CDR3 reads TGTGCCAGCAGCCGGAGTACAGATTCACCCCTCCACTTT. It encodes CASSRSTDSPLHF.

In this sample, this clonotype turned up many times. The rearrangement links TRBV18 to TRBJ1-2, with D perhaps TRBD1 (5 bases). V shed 5 bases and J shed 7 bases, with 14 bases lying between them. This CDR3 spans 13 amino acids. Germline V gives CDR1 KGHSH, CDR2 LQKENI. The CDR3 nucleotides are TGTGCCAGCTCATCCCTTGCGGGGGTTGGCTACACCTTC. It translates to CASSSLAGVGYTF. Based on the CDR3 plus reference TRBV18 and TRBJ1-2, the full variable domain is NAGVMQNPRHLVRRRGQEARLRCSPMKGHSHVYWYRQLPEEGLKFMVYLQKENIIDESGMPKERFSAEFPKEGPSILRIQQVVRGDSAAYFCASSSLAGVGYTFGSGTRLTVV.

The chain is built from TRBV28 and TRBJ1-2; D not resolved. The CDR3 extends over 12 amino acids. Per germline, CDR1 MDHEN and CDR2 SYDVKM. The V gene lost 4 bases and the J gene lost 4 bases, with 7 bases spanning the gap. The CDR3 DNA follows: TGTGCCAGCAGTTCACAGCGCTATGGCTACACCTTC. Translation gives CASSSQRYGYTF.

This clonotype was counted at least ten times. V gene TRBV27 combines with J gene TRBJ2-2; 12 bases are a match to TRBD2. The V gene's germline CDR1 is MNHEY and CDR2 SMNVEV (reference sequence). V shed 6 bases, J shed 7 bases, and the junction held 9 bases outside the gene matches. CDR3 size: 16 residues. The CDR3 spells CASSVGLAGLSGELFF. CDR3 in DNA: TGTGCCAGCAGCGTAGGACTAGCGGGATTGAGCGGGGAGCTGTTTTTT.

This clonotype was observed many times. The genes are TRBV27 and TRBJ2-1, with 12 bases lining up with TRBD2. Trimming removed 5 bases from V and 4 bases from J; junction bases left unmatched: 9. The CDR3 loop spans 17 amino acids. The germline V gene has CDR1 MNHEY and CDR2 SMNVEV (reference sequence). The CDR3 here is CASSVDSSGRGYNEQFF. The CDR3 nucleotides read TGTGCCAGCAGTGTAGACTCTAGCGGGAGGGGATACAATGAGCAGTTCTTC.

This clonotype showed up many times. The chain uses TRBV7-3 and TRBJ2-5; 7 bases align to TRBD2. Germline CDR1 reads SGHTA; CDR2 reads FQGTGA. This CDR3 spans 15 amino acids. V was clipped by 5 bases and J by 4 bases; unmatched bases: 10. DNA for the CDR3: TGTGCCAGCAGCGCCCAGTCGGGGGAGGGAGAGACCCAGTACTTC. Encoded protein: CASSAQSGEGETQYF.

About this clonotype itself: A single base separates this from a much larger clone, so it may be a read error. The chain employs TRBV28 and TRBJ2-5; D uncertain. The CDR3 consists of 14 residues. Germline V lookup: CDR1 MDHEN, CDR2 SYDVKM. In DNA form, the CDR3 reads TGTGCCGGCAGTTCCAAGATAAACCAAGAGACCCAGTACTTC. It specifies CAGSSKINQETQYF.

The chain couples TRBV29-1 to TRBJ2-1; D is unresolved. This CDR3 region has 13 residues. CDR1 and CDR2 from the germline V gene are SQVTM and ANQGSEA. V was clipped by 4 bases and J by 15 bases, with 22 bases between them. The CDR3 DNA sequence: TGCAGCGTTGGTACAGACCCCGTACTTTATCTGTTCTTC. Amino acids: CSVGTDPVLYLFF.

The V call is TRBV7-2, the J call TRBJ2-7, with 10 bases matching TRBD2. Germline V gives CDR1 SGHTA, CDR2 FQGNSA. The CDR3 runs 16 residues. V trimming: 1 base; J trimming: 3 bases; junction bases outside the gene matches: 6. Here the CDR3 DNA reads TGTGCCAGCAGCTTAGTAGGAGCGGGAGGGAGCTACGAGCAGTACTTC. It encodes CASSLVGAGGSYEQYF.